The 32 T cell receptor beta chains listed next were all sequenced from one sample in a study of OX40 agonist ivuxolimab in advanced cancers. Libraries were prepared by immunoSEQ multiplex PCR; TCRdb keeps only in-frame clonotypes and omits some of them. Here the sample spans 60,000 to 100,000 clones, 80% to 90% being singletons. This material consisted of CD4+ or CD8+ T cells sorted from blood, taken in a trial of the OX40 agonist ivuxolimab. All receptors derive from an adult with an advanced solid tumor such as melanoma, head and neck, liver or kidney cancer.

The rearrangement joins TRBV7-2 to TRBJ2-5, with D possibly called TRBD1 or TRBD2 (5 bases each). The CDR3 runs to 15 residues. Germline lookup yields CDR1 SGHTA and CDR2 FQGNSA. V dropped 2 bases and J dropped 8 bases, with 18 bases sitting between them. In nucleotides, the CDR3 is TGTGCCAGCAGCTTAAGGGTTTATGGGGACCCTACCCAGTACTTC. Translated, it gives CASSLRVYGDPTQYF.

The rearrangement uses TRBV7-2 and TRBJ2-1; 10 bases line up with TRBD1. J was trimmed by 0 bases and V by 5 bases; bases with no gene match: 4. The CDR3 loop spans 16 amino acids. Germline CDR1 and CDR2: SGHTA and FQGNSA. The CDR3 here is CASSPRTGGSYNEQFF. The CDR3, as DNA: TGTGCCAGCAGCCCCCGGACAGGGGGCTCCTACAATGAGCAGTTCTTC.

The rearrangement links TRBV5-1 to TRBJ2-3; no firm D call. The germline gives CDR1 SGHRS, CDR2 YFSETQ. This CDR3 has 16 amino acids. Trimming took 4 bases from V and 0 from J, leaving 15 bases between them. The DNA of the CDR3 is TGCGCCAGCAGCCCGGTGGTCGGTACTAGCACAGATACGCAGTATTTT. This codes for CASSPVVGTSTDTQYF.

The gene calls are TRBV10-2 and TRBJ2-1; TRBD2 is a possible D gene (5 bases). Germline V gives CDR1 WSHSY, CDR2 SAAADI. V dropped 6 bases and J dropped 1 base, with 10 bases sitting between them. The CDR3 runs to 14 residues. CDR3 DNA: TGCGCCAGCAGACCCCGCGGGTCCTACAATGAGCAGTTCTTC. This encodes CASRPRGSYNEQFF.

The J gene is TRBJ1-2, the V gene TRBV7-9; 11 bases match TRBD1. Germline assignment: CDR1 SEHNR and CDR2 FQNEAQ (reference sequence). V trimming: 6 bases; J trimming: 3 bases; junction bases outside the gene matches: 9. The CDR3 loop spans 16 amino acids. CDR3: CASSHPTGQGDYGYTF. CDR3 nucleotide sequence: TGTGCCAGCAGTCACCCAACGGGACAGGGGGACTATGGCTACACCTTC.

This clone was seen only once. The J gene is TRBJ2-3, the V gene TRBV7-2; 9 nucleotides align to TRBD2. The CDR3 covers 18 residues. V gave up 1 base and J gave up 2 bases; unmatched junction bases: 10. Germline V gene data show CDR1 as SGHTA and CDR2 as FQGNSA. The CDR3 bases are TGTGCCAGCAGCTTAGATGGCGGGAGGGGAGGGAACACAGATACGCAGTATTTT. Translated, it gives CASSLDGGRGGNTDTQYF.

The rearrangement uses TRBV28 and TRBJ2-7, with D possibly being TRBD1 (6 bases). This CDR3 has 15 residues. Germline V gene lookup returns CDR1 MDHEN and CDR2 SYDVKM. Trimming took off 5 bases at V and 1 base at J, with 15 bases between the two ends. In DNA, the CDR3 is TGTGCCAGCAGTATACCCTGGACAGCTTCCTACGAGCAGTACTTC. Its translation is CASSIPWTASYEQYF.

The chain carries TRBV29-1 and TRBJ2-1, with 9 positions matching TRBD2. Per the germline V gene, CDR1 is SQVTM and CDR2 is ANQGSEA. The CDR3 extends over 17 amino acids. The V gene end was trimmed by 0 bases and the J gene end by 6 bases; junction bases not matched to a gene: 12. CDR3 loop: CSVEDPFSSGRSNEQFF. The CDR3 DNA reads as TGCAGCGTTGAAGATCCCTTTTCGAGCGGGAGGAGCAATGAGCAGTTCTTC.

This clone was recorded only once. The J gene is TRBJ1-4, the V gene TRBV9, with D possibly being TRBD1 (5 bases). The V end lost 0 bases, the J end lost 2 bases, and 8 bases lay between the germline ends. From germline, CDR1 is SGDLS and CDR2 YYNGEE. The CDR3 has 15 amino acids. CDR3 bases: TGTGCCAGCAGCGTAGGCGGGACTACTAATGAAAAACTGTTTTTT. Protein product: CASSVGGTTNEKLFF. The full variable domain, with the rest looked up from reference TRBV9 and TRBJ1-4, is DSGVTQTPKHLITATGQRVTLRCSPRSGDLSVYWYQQSLDQGLQFLIQYYNGEERAKGNILERFSAQQFPDLHSELNLSSLELGDSALYFCASSVGGTTNEKLFFGSGTQLSVL.

The CDR3, as DNA: TGTGCCAGCAGCTTACTTGGGGCGGGGGACTCCCTTCGTGAGCAGTTCTTC. Translated, it gives CASSLLGAGDSLREQFF. V gene TRBV7-2 combines with J gene TRBJ2-1, with TRBD2 identical over 7 bases. V shed 2 bases and J 9 bases; nucleotides not matched to a gene: 16. CDR3 size: 17 residues. CDR1 and CDR2 (germline): SGHTA, FQGNSA.

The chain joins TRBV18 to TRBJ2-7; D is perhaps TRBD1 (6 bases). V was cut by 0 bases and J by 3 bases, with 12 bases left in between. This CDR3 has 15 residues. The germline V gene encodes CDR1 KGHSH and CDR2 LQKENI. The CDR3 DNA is TGTGCCAGCTCACCACCTAAAACACAGGGCTACGAGCAGTACTTC. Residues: CASSPPKTQGYEQYF.

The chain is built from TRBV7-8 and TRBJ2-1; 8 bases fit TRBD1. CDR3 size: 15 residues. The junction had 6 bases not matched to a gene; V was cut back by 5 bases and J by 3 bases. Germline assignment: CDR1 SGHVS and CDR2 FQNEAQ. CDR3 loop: CASSRRTGNYNEQFF. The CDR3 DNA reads TGTGCCAGCAGCCGAAGGACAGGGAACTACAATGAGCAGTTCTTC.

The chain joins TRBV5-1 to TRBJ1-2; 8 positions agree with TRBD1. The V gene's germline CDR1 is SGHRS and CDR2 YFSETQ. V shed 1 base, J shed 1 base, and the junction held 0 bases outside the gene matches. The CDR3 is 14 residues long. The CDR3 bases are TGCGCCAGCAGCTTGACAGGGGGTAACTATGGCTACACCTTC. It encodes CASSLTGGNYGYTF.

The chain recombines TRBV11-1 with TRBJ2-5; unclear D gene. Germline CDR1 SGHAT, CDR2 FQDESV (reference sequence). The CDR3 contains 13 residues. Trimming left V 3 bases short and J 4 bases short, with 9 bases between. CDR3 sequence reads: CASSFGVRETQYF. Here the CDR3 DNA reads TGTGCCAGCAGCTTTGGGGTGCGAGAGACCCAGTACTTC. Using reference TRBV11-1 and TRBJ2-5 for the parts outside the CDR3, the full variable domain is EAEVAQSPRYKITEKSQAVAFWCDPISGHATLYWYRQILGQGPELLVQFQDESVVDDSQLPKDRFSAERLKGVDSTLKIQPAELGDSAMYLCASSFGVRETQYFGPGTRLLVL.

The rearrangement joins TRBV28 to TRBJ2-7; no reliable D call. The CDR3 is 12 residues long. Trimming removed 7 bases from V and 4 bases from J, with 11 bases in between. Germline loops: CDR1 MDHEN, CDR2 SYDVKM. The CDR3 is CASNILSYEQYF. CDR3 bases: TGTGCCAGCAATATCTTATCTTACGAGCAGTACTTC.

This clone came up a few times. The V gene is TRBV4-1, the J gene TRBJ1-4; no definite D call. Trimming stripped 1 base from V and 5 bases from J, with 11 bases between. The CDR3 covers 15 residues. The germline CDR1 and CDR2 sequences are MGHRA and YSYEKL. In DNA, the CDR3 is TGCGCCAGCAGCCAAGGTGGTCTGAGGAATGAAAAACTGTTTTTT. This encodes CASSQGGLRNEKLFF.

CDR3 protein: CASSAQQANYGYTF. Written as DNA, the CDR3 is TGTGCCAGCAGCGCTCAACAGGCTAACTATGGCTACACCTTC. This rearrangement joins TRBV7-2 to TRBJ1-2; perhaps TRBD1 as D (5 bases). Germline CDR1 is SGHTA and CDR2 is FQGNSA. The CDR3 is 14 amino acids. V lost 5 bases and J 0 bases, leaving 10 bases between the germline ends.

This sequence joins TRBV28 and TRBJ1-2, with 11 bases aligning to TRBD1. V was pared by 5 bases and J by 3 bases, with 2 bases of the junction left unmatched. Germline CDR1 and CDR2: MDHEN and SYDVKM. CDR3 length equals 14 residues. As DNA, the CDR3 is TGTGCCAGCAGTCCGGGACAGGGGGACTATGGCTACACCTTC. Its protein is CASSPGQGDYGYTF.

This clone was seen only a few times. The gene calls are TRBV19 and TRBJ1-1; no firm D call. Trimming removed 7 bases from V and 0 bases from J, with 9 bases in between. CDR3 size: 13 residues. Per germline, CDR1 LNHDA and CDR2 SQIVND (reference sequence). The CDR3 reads CASIGGMNTEAFF. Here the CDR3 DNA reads TGTGCCAGTATCGGCGGGATGAACACTGAAGCTTTCTTT.

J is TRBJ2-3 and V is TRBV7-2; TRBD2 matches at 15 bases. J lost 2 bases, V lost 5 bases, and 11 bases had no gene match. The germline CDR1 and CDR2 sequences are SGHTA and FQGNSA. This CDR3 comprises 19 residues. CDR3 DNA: TGTGCCAGCAGCAAGCAAGGGACTAGCGGGAGGCGGGTCACAGATACGCAGTATTTT. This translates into CASSKQGTSGRRVTDTQYF.

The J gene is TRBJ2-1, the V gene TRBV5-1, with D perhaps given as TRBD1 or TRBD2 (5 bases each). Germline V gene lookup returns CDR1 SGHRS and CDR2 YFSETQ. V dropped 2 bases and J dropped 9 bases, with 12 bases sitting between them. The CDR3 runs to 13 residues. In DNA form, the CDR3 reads TGCGCCAGCAGCTTAAATAGTGGGGGTGAGCAGTTCTTC. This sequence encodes CASSLNSGGEQFF.

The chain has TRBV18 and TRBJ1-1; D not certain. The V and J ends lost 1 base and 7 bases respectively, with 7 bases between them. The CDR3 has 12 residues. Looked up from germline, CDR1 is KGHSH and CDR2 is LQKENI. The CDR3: CASSPRELEAFF. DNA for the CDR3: TGTGCCAGCTCACCACGAGAGCTTGAAGCTTTCTTT.

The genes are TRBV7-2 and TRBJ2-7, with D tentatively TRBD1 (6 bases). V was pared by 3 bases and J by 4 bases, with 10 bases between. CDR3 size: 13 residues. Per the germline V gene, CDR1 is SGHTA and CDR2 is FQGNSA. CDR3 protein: CASSFTRGYEQYF. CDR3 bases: TGTGCCAGCAGCTTCACTAGGGGGTACGAGCAGTACTTC.

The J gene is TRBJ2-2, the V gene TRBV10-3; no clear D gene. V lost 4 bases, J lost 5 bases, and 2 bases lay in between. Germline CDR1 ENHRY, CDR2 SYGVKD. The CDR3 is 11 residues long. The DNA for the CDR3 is TGTGCCATCAGTGGGACCGGGGAGCTGTTTTTT. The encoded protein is CAISGTGELFF.

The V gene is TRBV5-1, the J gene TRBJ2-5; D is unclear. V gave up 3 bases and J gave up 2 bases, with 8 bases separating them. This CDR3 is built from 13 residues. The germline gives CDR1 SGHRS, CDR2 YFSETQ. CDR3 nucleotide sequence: TGCGCCAGCAGCTCGACACGGCAAGAGACCCAGTACTTC. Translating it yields CASSSTRQETQYF.

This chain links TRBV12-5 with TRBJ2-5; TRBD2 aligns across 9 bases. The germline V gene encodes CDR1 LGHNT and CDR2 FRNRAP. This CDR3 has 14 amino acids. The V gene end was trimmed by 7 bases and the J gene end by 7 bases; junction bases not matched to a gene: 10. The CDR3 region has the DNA TGTGCTAGTGAGGGCGGGAGGGCCTTTGGGACCCAGTACTTC. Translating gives CASEGGRAFGTQYF. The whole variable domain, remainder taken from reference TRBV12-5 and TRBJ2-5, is DARVTQTPRHKVTEMGQEVTMRCQPILGHNTVFWYRQTMMQGLELLAYFRNRAPLDDSGMPKDRFSAEMPDATLATLKIQPSEPRDSAVYFCASEGGRAFGTQYFGPGTRLLVL.

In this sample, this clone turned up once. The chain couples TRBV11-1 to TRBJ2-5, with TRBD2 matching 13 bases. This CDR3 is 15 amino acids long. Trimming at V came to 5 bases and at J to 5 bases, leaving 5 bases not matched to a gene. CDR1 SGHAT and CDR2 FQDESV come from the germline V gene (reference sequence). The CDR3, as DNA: TGTGCCAGCAGCAGGACTAGCGGGAGTTTTGAGACCCAGTACTTC. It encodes CASSRTSGSFETQYF.

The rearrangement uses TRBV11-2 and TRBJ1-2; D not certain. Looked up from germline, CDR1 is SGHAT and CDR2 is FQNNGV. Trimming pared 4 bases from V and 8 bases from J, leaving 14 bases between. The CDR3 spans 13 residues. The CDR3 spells CASSSLGVRGYTF. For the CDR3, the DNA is TGTGCCAGCAGCTCCCTCGGAGTGCGGGGCTACACCTTC.

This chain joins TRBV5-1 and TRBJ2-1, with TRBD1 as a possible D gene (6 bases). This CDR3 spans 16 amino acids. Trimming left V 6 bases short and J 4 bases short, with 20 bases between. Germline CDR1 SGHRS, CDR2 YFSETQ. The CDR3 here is CASKSHQGTFYNEQFF. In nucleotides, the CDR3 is TGCGCCAGCAAGTCCCATCAGGGGACATTTTACAATGAGCAGTTCTTC.

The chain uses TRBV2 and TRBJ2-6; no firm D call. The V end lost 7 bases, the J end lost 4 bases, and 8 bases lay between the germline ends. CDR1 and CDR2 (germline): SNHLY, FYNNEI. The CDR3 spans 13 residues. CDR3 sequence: CASTVAGANVLTF. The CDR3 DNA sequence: TGTGCCAGCACGGTAGCCGGGGCCAACGTCCTGACTTTC.

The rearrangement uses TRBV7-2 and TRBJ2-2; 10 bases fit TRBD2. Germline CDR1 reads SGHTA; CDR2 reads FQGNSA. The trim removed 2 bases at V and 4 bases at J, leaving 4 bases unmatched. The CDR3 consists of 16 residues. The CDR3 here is CASSLILAGPTGELFF. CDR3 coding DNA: TGTGCCAGCAGCTTAATACTAGCGGGACCCACCGGGGAGCTGTTTTTT.

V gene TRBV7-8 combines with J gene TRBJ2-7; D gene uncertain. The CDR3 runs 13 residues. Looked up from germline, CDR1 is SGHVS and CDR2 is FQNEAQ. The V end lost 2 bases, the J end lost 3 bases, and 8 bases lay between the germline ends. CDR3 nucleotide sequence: TGTGCCAGCAGCTTACAGCCTTTCTACGAGCAGTACTTC. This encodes CASSLQPFYEQYF.